This T cell receptor (beta chain) was observed in a study of identical twins. The CDR3 has 13 residues. Looked up from germline, CDR1 is KGHSH and CDR2 is LQKENI. Germline trimming cut 3 bases from V and 6 bases from J; bases unmatched to any gene: 2. This clonotype turned up a few times. What it binds is not known. Study findings and constraints: With beta out-of-frame sequences, excess sharing by twins was weaker. Among monozygotic twins, out-of-frame TCR alpha sharing exceeded what models predicted.

It was template switching that added a universal primer site, and there were unique molecular identifiers on the cDNA. TCRdb re-called the 5' RACE reads with MiXCR, one entry per CDR3 protein. The data hold under 1 million distinct CDR3 sequences, with more than 9% observed a single time. The same data also went into a second study, on yellow fever vaccine responses in identical twins. As reported in that work: Reports say the vaccine T cell response in twins looked partly convergent and partly personalized.

The specimen sequenced was PBMCs. This clonotype was obtained from a woman between 18 and 29 years old in good health. V gene TRBV18 combines with J gene TRBJ2-1; 7 bases align to TRBD1. The CDR3 spells CASSPQGVNEQFF. The CDR3 DNA reads TGTGCCAGCTCACCGCAGGGGGTCAATGAGCAGTTCTTC.